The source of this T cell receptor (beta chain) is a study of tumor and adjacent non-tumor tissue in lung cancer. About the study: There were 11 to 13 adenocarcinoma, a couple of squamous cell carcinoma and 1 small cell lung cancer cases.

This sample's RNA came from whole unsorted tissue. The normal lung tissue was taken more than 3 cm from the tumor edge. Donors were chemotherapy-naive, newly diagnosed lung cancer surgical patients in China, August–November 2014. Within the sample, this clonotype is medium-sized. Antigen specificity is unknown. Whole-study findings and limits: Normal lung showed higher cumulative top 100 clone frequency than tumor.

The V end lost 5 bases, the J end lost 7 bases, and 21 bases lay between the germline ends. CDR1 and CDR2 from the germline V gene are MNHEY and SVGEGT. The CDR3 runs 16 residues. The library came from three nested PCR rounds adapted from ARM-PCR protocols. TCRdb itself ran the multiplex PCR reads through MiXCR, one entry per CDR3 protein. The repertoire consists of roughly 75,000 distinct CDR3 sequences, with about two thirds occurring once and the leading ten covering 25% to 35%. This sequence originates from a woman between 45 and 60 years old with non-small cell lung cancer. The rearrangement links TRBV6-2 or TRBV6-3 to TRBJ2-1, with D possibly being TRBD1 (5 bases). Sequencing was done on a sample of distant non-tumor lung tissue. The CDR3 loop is CASSPFDSPFWNEQFF. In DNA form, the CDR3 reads TGTGCCAGCAGTCCCTTCGACAGTCCTTTTTGGAATGAGCAGTTCTTC.